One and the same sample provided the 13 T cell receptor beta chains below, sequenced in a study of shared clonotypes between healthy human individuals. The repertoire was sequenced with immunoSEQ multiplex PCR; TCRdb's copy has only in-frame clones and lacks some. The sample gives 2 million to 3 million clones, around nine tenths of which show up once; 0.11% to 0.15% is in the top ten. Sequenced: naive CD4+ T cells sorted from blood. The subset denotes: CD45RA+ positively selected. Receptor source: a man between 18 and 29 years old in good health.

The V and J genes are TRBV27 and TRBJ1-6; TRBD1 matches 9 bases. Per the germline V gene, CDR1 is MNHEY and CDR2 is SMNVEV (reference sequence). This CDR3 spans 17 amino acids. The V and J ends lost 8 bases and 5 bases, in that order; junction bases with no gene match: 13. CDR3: CASGIETGQGNNSPLHF. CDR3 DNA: TGTGCCAGCGGGATAGAAACTGGACAGGGGAATAATTCACCCCTCCACTTT.

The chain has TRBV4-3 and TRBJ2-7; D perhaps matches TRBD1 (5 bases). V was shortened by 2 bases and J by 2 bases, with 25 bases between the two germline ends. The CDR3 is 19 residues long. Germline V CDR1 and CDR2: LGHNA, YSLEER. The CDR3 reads CASSQINRKAPRPTYEQYF. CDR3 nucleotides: TGCGCCAGCAGCCAAATCAACAGGAAGGCCCCGCGGCCTACCTACGAGCAGTACTTC.

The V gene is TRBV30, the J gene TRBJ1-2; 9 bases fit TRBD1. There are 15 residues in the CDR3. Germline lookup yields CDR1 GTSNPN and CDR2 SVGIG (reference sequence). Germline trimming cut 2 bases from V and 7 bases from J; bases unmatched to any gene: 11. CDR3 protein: CAWSYPGTGSTGYTF. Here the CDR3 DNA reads TGTGCCTGGAGTTATCCCGGGACAGGGTCTACTGGCTACACCTTC.

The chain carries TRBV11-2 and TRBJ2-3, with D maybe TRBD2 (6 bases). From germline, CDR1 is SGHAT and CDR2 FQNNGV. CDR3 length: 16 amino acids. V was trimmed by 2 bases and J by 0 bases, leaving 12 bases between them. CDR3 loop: CASSLSGLSSTDTQYF. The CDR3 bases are TGTGCCAGCAGCTTATCGGGACTCTCTAGCACAGATACGCAGTATTTT.

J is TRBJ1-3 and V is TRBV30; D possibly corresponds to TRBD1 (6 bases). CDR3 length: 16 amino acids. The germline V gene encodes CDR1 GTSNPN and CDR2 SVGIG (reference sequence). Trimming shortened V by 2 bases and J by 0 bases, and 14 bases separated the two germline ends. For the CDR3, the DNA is TGTGCCTGGAGTAGGGGGTCGGCTCGCTCTGGAAACACCATATATTTT. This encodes CAWSRGSARSGNTIYF.

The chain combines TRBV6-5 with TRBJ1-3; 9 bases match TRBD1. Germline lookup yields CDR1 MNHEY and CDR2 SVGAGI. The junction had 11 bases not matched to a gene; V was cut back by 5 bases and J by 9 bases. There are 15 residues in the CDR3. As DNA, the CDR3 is TGTGCCAGCAGTAACAGGGGGCTAGGTCCAGGCACCATATATTTT. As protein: CASSNRGLGPGTIYF.

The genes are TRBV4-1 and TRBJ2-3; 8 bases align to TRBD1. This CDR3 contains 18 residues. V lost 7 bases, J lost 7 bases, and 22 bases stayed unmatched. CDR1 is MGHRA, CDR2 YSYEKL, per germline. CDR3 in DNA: TGCGCCAGCACAATCTCAATCTCCGGGACAGGAGGCATGTATACGCAGTATTTT. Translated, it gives CASTISISGTGGMYTQYF.

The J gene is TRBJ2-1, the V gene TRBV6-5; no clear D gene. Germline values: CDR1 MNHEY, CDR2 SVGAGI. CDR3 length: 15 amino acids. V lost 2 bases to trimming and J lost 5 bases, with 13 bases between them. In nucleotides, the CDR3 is TGTGCCAGCAGTTACGGCACGATCTTAAACAATGAGCAGTTCTTC. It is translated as CASSYGTILNNEQFF.

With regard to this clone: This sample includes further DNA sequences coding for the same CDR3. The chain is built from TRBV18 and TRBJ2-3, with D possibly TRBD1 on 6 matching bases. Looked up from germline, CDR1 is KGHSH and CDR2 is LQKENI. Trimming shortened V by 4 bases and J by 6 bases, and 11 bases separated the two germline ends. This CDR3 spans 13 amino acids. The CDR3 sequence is CASSQGGADTQYF. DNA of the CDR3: TGTGCCAGCTCACAAGGGGGTGCCGATACGCAGTATTTT.

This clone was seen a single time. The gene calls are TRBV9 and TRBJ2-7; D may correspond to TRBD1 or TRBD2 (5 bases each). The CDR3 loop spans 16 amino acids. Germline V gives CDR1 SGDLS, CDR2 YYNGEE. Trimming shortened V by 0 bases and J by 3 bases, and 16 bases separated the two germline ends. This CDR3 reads CASSVGGGGTNYEQYF. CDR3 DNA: TGTGCCAGCAGCGTAGGAGGTGGGGGTACGAACTACGAGCAGTACTTC.

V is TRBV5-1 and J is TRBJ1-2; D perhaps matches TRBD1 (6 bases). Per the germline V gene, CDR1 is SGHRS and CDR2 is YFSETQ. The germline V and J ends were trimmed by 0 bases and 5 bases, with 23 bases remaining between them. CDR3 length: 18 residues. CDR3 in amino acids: CASSLAVSLSGGEYGYTF. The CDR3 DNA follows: TGCGCCAGCAGCTTGGCCGTGAGCTTAAGTGGGGGCGAGTATGGCTACACCTTC.

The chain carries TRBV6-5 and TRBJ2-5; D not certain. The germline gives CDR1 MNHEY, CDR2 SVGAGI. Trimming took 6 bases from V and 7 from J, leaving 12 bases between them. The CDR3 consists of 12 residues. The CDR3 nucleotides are TGTGCCAGCAGGTCGCCCGCCGGGACCCAGTACTTC. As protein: CASRSPAGTQYF.

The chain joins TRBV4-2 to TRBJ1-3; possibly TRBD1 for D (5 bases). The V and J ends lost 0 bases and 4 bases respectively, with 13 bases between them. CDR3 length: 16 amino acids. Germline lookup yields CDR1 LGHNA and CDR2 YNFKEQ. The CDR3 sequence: CASSQDSVGGGNTIYF. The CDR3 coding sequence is TGTGCCAGCAGCCAAGATTCAGTTGGGGGAGGAAACACCATATATTTT.